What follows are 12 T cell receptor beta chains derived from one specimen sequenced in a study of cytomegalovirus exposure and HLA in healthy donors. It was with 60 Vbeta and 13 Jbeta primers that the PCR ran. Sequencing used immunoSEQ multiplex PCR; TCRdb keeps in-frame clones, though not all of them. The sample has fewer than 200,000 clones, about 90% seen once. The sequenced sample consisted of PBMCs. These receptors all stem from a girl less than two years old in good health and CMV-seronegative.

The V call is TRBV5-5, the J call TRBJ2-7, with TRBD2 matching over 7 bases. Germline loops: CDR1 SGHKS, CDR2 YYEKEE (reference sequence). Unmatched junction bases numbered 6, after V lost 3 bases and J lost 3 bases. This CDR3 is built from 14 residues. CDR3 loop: CASSWGLSSYEQYF. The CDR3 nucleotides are TGTGCCAGCAGCTGGGGACTATCGAGCTACGAGCAGTACTTC.

CDR3 sequence (DNA): TGTGCCAGCAGTTATTTAACCGGAGATGAGCAGTTCTTC. Encoded protein: CASSYLTGDEQFF. The gene calls are TRBV6-5 and TRBJ2-1; D unclear. The ends were cut back, 3 bases at V and 8 bases at J, with 11 bases in the middle. This CDR3 has 13 residues. Germline CDR1 reads MNHEY; CDR2 reads SVGAGI.

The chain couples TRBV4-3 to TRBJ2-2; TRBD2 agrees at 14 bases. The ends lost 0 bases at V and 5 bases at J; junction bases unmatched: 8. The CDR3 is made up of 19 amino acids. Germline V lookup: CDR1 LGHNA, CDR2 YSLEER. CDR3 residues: CASSQDLAGTSGRTGELFF. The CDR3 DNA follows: TGCGCCAGCAGCCAAGATCTAGCAGGGACTAGCGGGAGAACCGGGGAGCTGTTTTTT.

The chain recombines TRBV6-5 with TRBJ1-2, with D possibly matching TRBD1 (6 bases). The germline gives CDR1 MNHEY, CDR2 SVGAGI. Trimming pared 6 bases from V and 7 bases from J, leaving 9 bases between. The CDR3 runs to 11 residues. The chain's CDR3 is CASSNRAGYTF. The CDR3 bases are TGTGCCAGCAGCAACAGGGCTGGCTACACCTTC.

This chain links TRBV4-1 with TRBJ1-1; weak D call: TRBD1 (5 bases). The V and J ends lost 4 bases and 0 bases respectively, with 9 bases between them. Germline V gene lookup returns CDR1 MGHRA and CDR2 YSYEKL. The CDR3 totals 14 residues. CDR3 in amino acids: CASSPEGVNTEAFF. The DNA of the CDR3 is TGCGCCAGCAGCCCCGAAGGGGTGAACACTGAAGCTTTCTTT.

The CDR3 here is CSVSELGYEQYF. The CDR3 nucleotides are TGCAGCGTTTCGGAACTAGGCTACGAGCAGTACTTC. The genes are TRBV29-1 and TRBJ2-7, with TRBD2 as a possible D gene (5 bases). CDR1 SQVTM and CDR2 ANQGSEA come from the germline V gene. The V end was cut by 5 bases, the J end by 3 bases, with 11 bases between. This CDR3 contains 12 residues.

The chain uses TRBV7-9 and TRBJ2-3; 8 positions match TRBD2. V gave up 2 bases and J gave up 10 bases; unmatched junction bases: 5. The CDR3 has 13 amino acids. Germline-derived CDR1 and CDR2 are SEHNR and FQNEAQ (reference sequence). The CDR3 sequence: CASSLLREEAQYF. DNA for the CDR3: TGTGCCAGCAGCTTACTGCGGGAGGAGGCGCAGTATTTT.

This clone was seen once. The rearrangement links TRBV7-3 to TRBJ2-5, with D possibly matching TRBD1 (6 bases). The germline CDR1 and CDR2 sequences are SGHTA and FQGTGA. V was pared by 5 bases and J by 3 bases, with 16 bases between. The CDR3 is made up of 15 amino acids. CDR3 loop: CASSPKSGDKETQYF. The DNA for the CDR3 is TGTGCCAGCAGCCCCAAGTCAGGGGATAAAGAGACCCAGTACTTC.

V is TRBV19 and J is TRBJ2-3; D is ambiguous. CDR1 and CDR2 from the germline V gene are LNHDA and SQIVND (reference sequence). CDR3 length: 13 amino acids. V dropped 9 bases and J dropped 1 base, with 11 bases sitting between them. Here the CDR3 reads CASTATGTDTQYF. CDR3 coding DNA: TGTGCCAGCACAGCTACGGGCACAGATACGCAGTATTTT. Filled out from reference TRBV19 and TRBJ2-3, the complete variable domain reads DGGITQSPKYLFRKEGQNVTLSCEQNLNHDAMYWYRQDPGQGLRLIYYSQIVNDFQKGDIAEGYSVSREKKESFPLTVTSAQKNPTAFYLCASTATGTDTQYFGPGTRLTVL.

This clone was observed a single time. The CDR3 DNA reads as TGTGCCAGTAGCCCCCTAGCGGGAGAAGGCCCCAATGAGCAGTTCTTC. Translation: CASSPLAGEGPNEQFF. The chain couples TRBV19 to TRBJ2-1; 10 nucleotides line up with TRBD2. Germline lookup yields CDR1 LNHDA and CDR2 SQIVND (reference sequence). The J segment lost 6 bases and the V segment lost 6 bases, leaving 11 bases of the junction unmatched. CDR3 length: 16 residues.

CDR3 sequence reads: CASSDWASQHNEQFF. As DNA, the CDR3 is TGTGCCAGCAGTGATTGGGCGTCTCAACACAATGAGCAGTTCTTC. The rearrangement uses TRBV2 and TRBJ2-1; D unresolved. Germline V CDR1 and CDR2: SNHLY, FYNNEI. V shed 3 bases and J shed 5 bases, with 14 bases lying between them. This CDR3 contains 15 residues.

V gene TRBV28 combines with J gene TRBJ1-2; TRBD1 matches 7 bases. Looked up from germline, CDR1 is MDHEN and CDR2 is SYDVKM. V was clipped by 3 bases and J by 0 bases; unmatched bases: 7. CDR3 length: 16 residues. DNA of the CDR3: TGTGCCAGCAGTTTGTTAACAGGGGACCCTAACTATGGCTACACCTTC. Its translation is CASSLLTGDPNYGYTF.